The sequence of this T cell receptor beta chain was determined in a study of blood T cell repertoires in COVID-19. TCRdb's copy holds only in-frame clones and misses some; the assay was immunoSEQ multiplex PCR. Of about 250,000 clones listed, around 90% are singletons. Sequenced sample: peripheral blood. This sequence originates from an elderly man with acute or convalescent COVID-19.

CDR3 region: CASRINTGELFF. The CDR3 DNA reads as TGTGCCAGCAGAATAAACACCGGGGAGCTGTTTTTT. The chain links TRBV7-9 to TRBJ2-2; D ambiguous. Per germline, CDR1 SEHNR and CDR2 FQNEAQ (reference sequence). Trimming took off 6 bases at V and 2 bases at J, with 4 bases between the two ends. The CDR3 is 12 amino acids.